This passage covers 12 T cell receptor beta chains from one sample sequenced in a study of spatial heterogeneity in lung cancer. Described time point: sample taken at primary tumor resection. The study sequenced unsorted whole RNA from tumor, nontumor lung or frozen PBMC. TCRdb re-called the 5' RACE reads through MiXCR, storing one row per CDR3 protein. The sample lists more than 85,000 distinct CDR3 sequences; approximately 8.5% were seen once. The specimen was PBMCs, collected at surgery. The receptors stem from a male donor with early-stage non-small cell lung cancer.

The sample holds a few counts of this clonotype. The chain links TRBV20-1 to TRBJ1-6; the D is unclear. Trimming took 0 bases from V and 4 from J, leaving 7 bases between them. Germline values: CDR1 DFQATT, CDR2 SNEGSKA (reference sequence). The CDR3 runs 14 residues. CDR3 sequence: CSARDQAYNSPLHF. The CDR3 DNA is TGCAGTGCTAGAGATCAGGCTTATAATTCACCCCTCCACTTT.

V usage is TRBV27 and J usage is TRBJ1-6; D not resolved. Germline CDR1 reads MNHEY; CDR2 reads SMNVEV (reference sequence). The CDR3 has 15 amino acids. V was cut by 6 bases and J by 5 bases, with 14 bases left in between. The CDR3 nucleotides are TGTGCCAGCAGAGGTCCAGTACTCAATAATTCACCCCTCCACTTT. It yields the protein CASRGPVLNNSPLHF.

There are many counts of this clonotype. The chain carries TRBV11-1 and TRBJ2-5; 8 nucleotides align to TRBD2. Per germline, CDR1 SGHAT and CDR2 FQDESV (reference sequence). The CDR3 has 14 amino acids. After removal of 4 bases from V and 9 bases from J, the junction contained 10 bases not matched to a gene. The CDR3 DNA reads as TGTGCCAGCAGCTCCGAGCGGGGGCCAAGGGCCCAGTACTTC. Protein product: CASSSERGPRAQYF.

This clonotype was seen at least ten times. V and J are TRBV18 and TRBJ2-1; D remains ambiguous. V was clipped by 1 base and J by 2 bases, with 6 bases between them. The CDR3 length is 14 residues. Germline CDR1 and CDR2: KGHSH and LQKENI. This CDR3 reads CASSPRQTYNEQFF. The CDR3 nucleotides read TGTGCCAGCTCACCACGGCAAACCTACAATGAGCAGTTCTTC.

This clonotype was observed a handful of times. The chain joins TRBV20-1 to TRBJ2-3, with 12 bases aligning to TRBD2. CDR1 is DFQATT and CDR2 is SNEGSKA in the germline V gene (reference sequence). The CDR3 covers 16 residues. The trim removed 3 bases at V and 4 bases at J, leaving 8 bases unmatched. CDR3 loop: CSASARTSGDADTQYF. The CDR3 nucleotides read TGCAGTGCTAGTGCTAGGACTAGCGGGGATGCAGATACGCAGTATTTT.

This clonotype appeared many times. CDR3 sequence: CASSTGLAGTDTQYF. The CDR3 nucleotides read TGTGCCAGCAGCACGGGACTAGCGGGCACAGATACGCAGTATTTT. The J gene is TRBJ2-3, the V gene TRBV11-2; 11 nucleotides match TRBD2. Trimming at V came to 5 bases and at J to 1 base, leaving 2 bases not matched to a gene. The CDR3 is made up of 15 amino acids. Looked up from germline, CDR1 is SGHAT and CDR2 is FQNNGV.

This chain joins TRBV9 and TRBJ2-1, with 14 bases fitting TRBD2. The CDR3 runs 17 residues. Germline CDR1 reads SGDLS; CDR2 reads YYNGEE. Trimming at V came to 4 bases and at J to 7 bases, leaving 10 bases not matched to a gene. CDR3 loop: CASSSQVGLAGVNEQFF. In nucleotides, the CDR3 is TGTGCCAGCAGCTCTCAGGTGGGACTAGCGGGAGTAAATGAGCAGTTCTTC.

Only a few counts were recorded for this clonotype. V usage is TRBV10-3 and J usage is TRBJ2-5; D call uncertain. CDR1 ENHRY and CDR2 SYGVKD come from the germline V gene. V was cut by 4 bases and J by 3 bases, with 12 bases left in between. This CDR3 is 14 amino acids long. The CDR3 coding sequence is TGTGCCATCAGTGCCCCCGGCAGTAAAGAGACCCAGTACTTC. Its protein product is CAISAPGSKETQYF.

The chain joins TRBV2 to TRBJ2-3; maybe TRBD1 (5 bases). This CDR3 region has 14 residues. Germline values: CDR1 SNHLY, CDR2 FYNNEI. The germline V and J ends were trimmed by 8 bases and 0 bases, with 12 bases remaining between them. The CDR3 region is CASGLTGSTDTQYF. CDR3 nucleotides: TGTGCCAGCGGGCTTACAGGTAGCACAGATACGCAGTATTTT.

This clonotype was seen only a few times. J is TRBJ2-7 and V is TRBV20-1; the match to TRBD2 covers 11 bases. Per germline, CDR1 DFQATT and CDR2 SNEGSKA (reference sequence). The CDR3 covers 17 residues. V shed 0 bases, J shed 4 bases, and the junction held 11 bases outside the gene matches. CDR3 sequence reads: CSARDIGASGRTYEQYF. DNA of the CDR3: TGCAGTGCTAGAGATATAGGGGCTAGCGGGAGGACATACGAGCAGTACTTC.

This clonotype was seen more than once but under ten times. The CDR3 nucleotides read TGTGCCAGCAGCAGGGAAACTAATGAAAAACTGTTTTTT. Protein product: CASSRETNEKLFF. The chain uses TRBV7-9 and TRBJ1-4, with unresolved D. Trimming took 5 bases from V and 1 from J, leaving 5 bases between them. The CDR3 runs to 13 residues. CDR1 is SEHNR and CDR2 is FQNEAQ in the germline V gene (reference sequence).

This CDR3 reads CASSSGTGGYSPLHF. DNA of the CDR3: TGTGCCAGCAGCTCCGGGACAGGGGGCTATTCACCCCTCCACTTT. V and J are TRBV7-9 and TRBJ1-6; the match to TRBD1 covers 12 bases. Trimming took 4 bases from V and 8 from J; bases not matched to a gene: 3. The CDR3 is 15 amino acids. Germline lookup yields CDR1 SEHNR and CDR2 FQNEAQ (reference sequence).